This T cell receptor beta chain stems from a study of a mutant IDH1 vaccine in newly diagnosed glioma. The overall study: Vaccines began 4-6 weeks after radiotherapy alone, or with temozolomide cycles. Week 47 marked visit V13, whereas week 35 marked visit V12.

Time point specified: week 35, safety follow-up. Topical imiquimod was applied with each vaccine dose, which held 300 ug of mutant IDH1 20-mer peptide. Patients in the study were vaccinated eight times, receiving shots in weeks 1, 3, 5, 7, 11, 15, 19 and 23. Newly diagnosed WHO grade 3 or 4 IDH1-mutant, ATRX-lost astrocytomas were identified in the donors. TCRdb's copy holds only in-frame clones and misses some; the assay was immunoSEQ multiplex PCR. The sample has about 44,000 clones; 81% are singletons. This clone was observed a single time. The antigen is not known. Germline assignment: CDR1 MNHEY and CDR2 SVGAGI. The trim removed 6 bases at V and 0 bases at J, leaving 5 bases unmatched. The CDR3 extends over 15 amino acids.

The source was PBMCs, collected from a glioma patient whose treatment included an IDH1 peptide vaccine. The rearrangement uses TRBV6-5 and TRBJ2-5, with 9 nucleotides matching TRBD2. The TCR originated in a woman between 40 and 55 years old with glioma. Some clones in this sample may be carry-over from other donors' samples. The CDR3 DNA follows: TGTGCCAGCAGACCTAGCGGGGACTACCAAGAGACCCAGTACTTC. Translation gives CASRPSGDYQETQYF.